The 5 T cell receptor beta chains below all came from one sample that was sequenced in a study of OX40 agonist ivuxolimab in advanced cancers. Measured with immunoSEQ multiplex PCR; TCRdb has only the in-frame clones, and not every one. Of roughly 60,000 clones listed, about four fifths were seen once; the top ten hold approximately 1.9%. The sequencing here drew on CD4+ or CD8+ T cells sorted from blood, taken in a trial of the OX40 agonist ivuxolimab. Receptor source: an adult with an advanced solid tumor such as melanoma, head and neck, liver or kidney cancer.

The chain is built from TRBV2 and TRBJ1-1; TRBD1 matches at 7 bases. After removal of 6 bases from V and 2 bases from J, the junction contained 6 bases not matched to a gene. The CDR3 length is 14 residues. CDR1 is SNHLY, CDR2 FYNNEI, per germline. CDR3 nucleotide sequence: TGTGCCAGCAGCGGACAGGCCGGTAACACTGAAGCTTTCTTT. Translating it yields CASSGQAGNTEAFF. Based on the CDR3 plus reference TRBV2 and TRBJ1-1, the full variable domain is EPEVTQTPSHQVTQMGQEVILRCVPISNHLYFYWYRQILGQKVEFLVSFYNNEISEKSEIFDDQFSVERPDGSNFTLKIRSTKLEDSAMYFCASSGQAGNTEAFFGQGTRLTVV.

The genes are TRBV5-4 and TRBJ1-1; TRBD1 matches 7 bases. V dropped 4 bases and J dropped 1; count of bases not matched to a gene: 4. Per the germline V gene, CDR1 is SGHNT and CDR2 is YYREEE (reference sequence). This CDR3 comprises 14 residues. CDR3 amino acids: CASSKGQTNTEAFF. The CDR3 region has the DNA TGTGCCAGCAGCAAGGGACAGACGAACACTGAAGCTTTCTTT.

This clone was observed a handful of times. The chain is built from TRBV9 and TRBJ1-1; unclear D gene. The V and J ends lost 5 bases and 6 bases respectively, with 8 bases between them. There are 11 residues in the CDR3. Germline lookup yields CDR1 SGDLS and CDR2 YYNGEE. CDR3 coding DNA: TGTGCCAGCAGGGGCGACTCTGAAGCTTTCTTT. This sequence encodes CASRGDSEAFF.

The chain links TRBV6-5 to TRBJ2-1; TRBD2 agrees at 12 bases. The CDR3 totals 15 residues. The V gene end was trimmed by 6 bases and the J gene end by 5 bases; junction bases not matched to a gene: 5. Germline values: CDR1 MNHEY, CDR2 SVGAGI. In DNA, the CDR3 is TGTGCCAGCAGAAGTCTAGCGGGAGGGAACAATGAGCAGTTCTTC. It translates to CASRSLAGGNNEQFF.

The chain has TRBV5-4 and TRBJ2-6, with TRBD2 matching 8 bases. With 4 bases clipped from V and 0 bases from J, the junction kept 12 bases outside the gene matches. Germline CDR1 and CDR2: SGHNT and YYREEE (reference sequence). There are 19 residues in the CDR3. This CDR3 reads CASSRGGVSVSSGANVLTF. The CDR3, as DNA: TGTGCCAGCAGCCGGGGGGGCGTTTCCGTTTCCTCTGGGGCCAACGTCCTGACTTTC.